This T cell receptor beta chain was sequenced during a study of cytomegalovirus exposure and HLA in healthy donors. These donors, healthy bone marrow donors, were studied. With 60 Vbeta and 13 Jbeta primers, the PCR was carried out. The data were produced by immunoSEQ multiplex PCR, yet TCRdb's version contains in-frame clones alone and is incomplete. The table shows roughly 100,000 clones, with approximately 70% occurring only once. As concerns this clone: Its antigen is still unknown.

This CDR3 has 17 residues. Germline CDR1 and CDR2: LNHDA and SQIVND (reference sequence). The V segment lost 5 bases and the J segment 0 bases; nucleotides outside the gene matches: 10. Study-wide points: In a later analysis, HLA-C alleles had the fewest associated TCRs, DRB1 alleles the most.

The source material was PBMCs. The sequence was collected from a man aged 30 to 45 in good health and CMV-seronegative. The chain couples TRBV19 to TRBJ1-3, with TRBD1 matching 7 bases. The CDR3 is CASSALNRGNSGNTIYF. The CDR3, as DNA: TGTGCCAGTAGTGCACTAAACAGGGGAAACTCTGGAAACACCATATATTTT.